This TCR beta chain was observed in a study of T cells in Graves' hyperthyroidism and ophthalmopathy. Study as a whole: Before any treatment, at initial diagnosis, peripheral blood was collected.

This clonotype showed up many times. Fresh peripheral blood, less than 11 ml of it, supplied the PBMCs. Researchers amplified the TCR beta CDR3 regions from RNA transcripts. RT-PCR in the first round (using the HTBI primer set) targeted the TCR CDR3. TCRdb re-analysed the multiplex PCR reads in MiXCR, keeping a single row per CDR3 protein. Of approximately 690,000 distinct CDR3 sequences listed, around 15% are singletons. Between the trimmed V and J ends, which lost 5 bases and 3 bases, there was a span of 14 bases. CDR1 is SGHTA, CDR2 FQGTGA, per germline. This CDR3 is 14 amino acids long. This TCR was recovered from a woman in her forties or fifties with Graves' ophthalmopathy. This chain links TRBV7-3 with TRBJ2-7; perhaps D is TRBD1 or TRBD2 (5 bases each). Sample: blood. CDR3 sequence reads: CASSRDVGDYEQYF. The CDR3 bases are TGTGCCAGCAGCCGGGACGTCGGAGACTACGAGCAGTACTTC.